This T cell receptor (beta chain) was recorded in a study of monozygotic twins with inflammatory bowel disease (dated by TCRdb to the late 2010s). About the study as a whole: In total, roughly 30 monozygotic twin pairs made up the full study: 19 Danish pairs, all IBD-discordant, plus nine German pairs, of which four were IBD-concordant and five were IBD-discordant. Each individual had, on average, about 151 000 unique TCRalpha sequences and 181 000 unique TCRbeta sequences available for analysis. The search for disease-associated traits relied mainly on comparing, within discordant pairs, IBD patients with their genetically identical healthy co-twins. Results and caveats for the whole study, not just this receptor: IBD patients had lower TCRbeta repertoire diversity, measured by the inverse Simpson index, than their healthy co-twins. No difference in repertoire similarity was observed between concordant and discordant twins, possibly owing to limited statistical power. The results gave no support for a single strong signal or clonotype linked to IBD. Compared with healthy twins, IBD patients had fewer clonotypes in common with other individuals, a difference most pronounced in patients showing signs of disease activity. The analysis was unable to tell different T cell subtypes apart. Background noise and inter-individual variability may have been introduced into the repertoires by the differing immunosuppressive treatments among patients.

In the germline V gene, CDR1 corresponds to SGDLS and CDR2 to YYNGEE. The CDR3, cysteine through phenylalanine, is 13 amino acids long. No coding sequence is recorded. From each donor, an approximately 2.5 ml peripheral blood sample was drawn into PAXgene tubes and stored at -80 degrees C. Total RNA was isolated from whole blood with the PAXgene blood miRNA kit on an automated QIAcube, without T cell sorting. Deep TCRalpha and TCRbeta repertoire profiling with unique molecular barcoding was performed on peripheral blood of monozygotic twin pairs concordant or discordant for inflammatory bowel disease. Smoking habits were recorded for all twin pairs, and individuals were classified as current, former or never smokers. Notes on this clonotype: Its antigen is currently not known.

The protocol used for the library was 5' RACE. The input for every TCR library was approximately 3,500 ng of total RNA. cDNA was synthesized with SMARTScribe reverse transcriptase in eight separate reactions per sample. During cDNA synthesis, unique molecular identifiers containing a 6-nucleotide sample barcode were introduced by template switching. Two nested PCRs of about 16 and 10 cycles amplified the TCRalpha and TCRbeta cDNA, and bead purification followed each PCR. Before amplification, the cDNA was both treated with uracil DNA-glycosylase and purified with the QIAquick PCR purification kit. The second PCR added Illumina TruSeq-compatible adapters along with sample-specific barcodes. TapeStation and Qubit were used to check library quality and concentration, and 4 to 6.5 ng of each library went into the pool. The pooled libraries were sequenced with 2 x 100 bp reads and custom sequencing primers on an Illumina HiSeq2500 single-index Rapid Run. The paper's data handling went like this. MiGEC version 1.2.6 was used for UMI-based consensus assembly to correct PCR and sequencing errors. MiXCR version 2.1.1 was used to carry out V(D)J alignment, clonotype assembly and CDR3 extraction. To normalise gene usage, clonotype sharing and MAIT/NKT TCR abundance, the analysis used the top 1000, 10 000 and 20 000 clonotypes per sample. After downsampling to 27 000 UMIs, diversity was calculated as the inverse Simpson index using the vegan R package. Paired Mann-Whitney U tests were applied to discordant twin pairs, with Benjamini-Hochberg correction for multiple testing. After reprocessing by TCRdb, each CDR3 protein sequence is one entry, and no DNA is given. TCRdb, not the original authors, processed these V and J calls. The table for this sample lists around 400,000 distinct CDR3 sequences. The top ten clonotypes cover 2% to 2.5% of the sample.

Source material: blood. The sequence joins TRBV9 to TRBJ2-1; TCRdb picks TRBD2, but there is no DNA to check that call. This clonotype was sampled from a human donor with ulcerative colitis or Crohn's disease, or a healthy co-twin of an affected twin (not recorded which). The CDR3 here reads CASSPLGLNEQFF.